These 23 T cell receptor beta chains came from one sample sequenced in a study of blood T cell repertoires in COVID-19 (TCRdb year 2020). The library came from the immunoSEQ multiplex PCR assay. Not all clones reach the TCRdb copy of this immuneACCESS table, which keeps in-frame sequences only. Checked studies attribute under half of the gap to unresolved V genes and leave the rest unexplained. Here the sample has more than 85,000 clones; about 86% occur a single time. The ten largest clonotypes hold 2% to 3% of the sample. Material for sequencing was PBMCs or T cells enriched from blood (not recorded which). Receptor source: a woman aged 50 to 60 who had recovered from COVID-19.

The J gene is TRBJ1-5, the V gene TRBV30; 7 positions match TRBD1. Germline assignment: CDR1 GTSNPN and CDR2 SVGIG (reference sequence). CDR3 size: 14 residues. With V trimmed by 2 bases and J by 5 bases, 6 bases remained unmatched. CDR3 bases: TGTGCCTGGAGTCCAGGGGGAGCTTATCAGCCCCAGCATTTT. Amino acid sequence: CAWSPGGAYQPQHF.

J is TRBJ1-1 and V is TRBV6-5; D unresolved. Germline V lookup: CDR1 MNHEY, CDR2 SVGAGI. This CDR3 comprises 11 residues. Trimming cost V 6 bases and J 1 base, with 3 bases left between them. CDR3 bases: TGTGCCAGCAGCTCGAACACTGAAGCTTTCTTT. Protein: CASSSNTEAFF.

In its sample, this clone was seen a few times. A junction end diverges from the germline sequence, so it may reflect a read error. V and J are TRBV10-1 and TRBJ2-7; D is unclear. The CDR3 length is 13 residues. From germline, CDR1 is WNHNN and CDR2 SYGVQD (reference sequence). The CDR3 protein is CASSAFTTYGQYF. As DNA, the CDR3 is TGCGCCAGCAGTGCGTTTACCACGTACGGGCAGTACTTC.

The chain carries TRBV9 and TRBJ2-7, with 8 bases identical to TRBD2. Germline CDR1 is SGDLS and CDR2 is YYNGEE. The CDR3 has 15 amino acids. Trimming took 3 bases from V and 4 from J; bases not matched to a gene: 9. CDR3 amino acids: CASSAAAGVGYEQYF. CDR3 sequence (DNA): TGTGCCAGCAGCGCAGCAGCGGGAGTGGGTTACGAGCAGTACTTC.

This sequence joins TRBV28 and TRBJ1-5; perhaps TRBD1 as D (5 bases). The CDR3 is 14 amino acids. The germline V gene encodes CDR1 MDHEN and CDR2 SYDVKM. Trimming took 6 bases from V and 2 from J, leaving 11 bases between them. The CDR3 DNA is TGTGCCAGCAGCCCGGACACCGGCAATCAGCCCCAGCATTTT. Residues: CASSPDTGNQPQHF.

This clone was counted a few times. The rearrangement uses TRBV5-1 and TRBJ2-2, with D unresolved. The V end lost 5 bases, the J end lost 0 bases, and 5 bases lay between the germline ends. This CDR3 has 13 amino acids. Germline CDR1 SGHRS, CDR2 YFSETQ. The CDR3 coding sequence is TGCGCCAGCAGACAAGCGAACACCGGGGAGCTGTTTTTT. It encodes CASRQANTGELFF. The variable domain in full, with the rest retrieved from reference TRBV5-1 and TRBJ2-2, is KAGVTQTPRYLIKTRGQQVTLSCSPISGHRSVSWYQQTPGQGLQFLFEYFSETQRNKGNFPGRFSGRQFSNSRSEMNVSTLELGDSALYLCASRQANTGELFFGEGSRLTVL.

Only one count was recorded for this clone. This CDR3 is CASSEKNRGHEQYF. The CDR3 DNA follows: TGTGCCAGCAGTGAAAAAAACAGGGGCCACGAGCAGTACTTC. The rearrangement uses TRBV6-1 and TRBJ2-7; 7 nucleotides match TRBD1. The J segment lost 5 bases and the V segment lost 2 bases, leaving 6 bases of the junction unmatched. CDR3 size: 14 residues. Germline V lookup: CDR1 MNHNS, CDR2 SASEGT.

The gene calls are TRBV6-5 and TRBJ1-2, with TRBD1 identical over 8 bases. This CDR3 contains 14 residues. V lost 7 bases to trimming and J lost 8 bases; unmatched junction nucleotides: 12. Germline values: CDR1 MNHEY, CDR2 SVGAGI. CDR3: CASNPGQGREGYTF. The CDR3 DNA is TGTGCCAGCAACCCCGGACAGGGCAGAGAAGGCTACACCTTC.

The rearrangement uses TRBV11-2 and TRBJ1-1; D is ambiguous. Trimming pared 5 bases from V and 1 base from J, leaving 8 bases between. Germline loops: CDR1 SGHAT, CDR2 FQNNGV. The CDR3 covers 13 residues. CDR3 sequence: CASSPPGNTEAFF. The CDR3 bases are TGTGCCAGCAGCCCCCCGGGGAACACTGAAGCTTTCTTT.

The V call is TRBV28, the J call TRBJ1-5; unclear D gene. The V and J ends lost 5 bases and 0 bases respectively, with 8 bases between them. This CDR3 region has 14 residues. In germline, CDR1 is MDHEN, CDR2 SYDVKM. In DNA, the CDR3 is TGTGCCAGCAGTCACTATTATAGCAATCAGCCCCAGCATTTT. This sequence encodes CASSHYYSNQPQHF. The whole variable domain, filled in from reference TRBV28 and TRBJ1-5, reads DVKVTQSSRYLVKRTGEKVFLECVQDMDHENMFWYRQDPGLGLRLIYFSYDVKMKEKGDIPEGYSVSREKKERFSLILESASTNQTSMYLCASSHYYSNQPQHFGDGTRLSIL.

The chain carries TRBV6-6 and TRBJ1-5, with D uncertain. Per germline, CDR1 MNHNY and CDR2 SVGAGI (reference sequence). The CDR3 length is 11 residues. Between the trimmed V and J ends, which lost 2 bases and 9 bases, there was a span of 5 bases. DNA for the CDR3: TGTGCCAGCAGTTACGGCTGGCCCCAGCATTTT. Its protein is CASSYGWPQHF.

The CDR3 sequence is CAIRTQGGTSPDTQYF. CDR3 DNA sequence: TGTGCCATCAGGACCCAAGGGGGGACTAGCCCAGATACGCAGTATTTT. The rearrangement uses TRBV10-3 and TRBJ2-3; 9 nucleotides match TRBD2. The CDR3 runs 16 residues. Germline V gene sequence: CDR1 ENHRY, CDR2 SYGVKD. V shed 6 bases and J 4 bases; nucleotides not matched to a gene: 11.

This clone has just one count. The chain uses TRBV5-1 and TRBJ1-2; 7 bases agree with TRBD1. The germline CDR1 and CDR2 sequences are SGHRS and YFSETQ. This CDR3 contains 14 residues. The J segment lost 3 bases and the V segment lost 4 bases, leaving 6 bases of the junction unmatched. The CDR3 nucleotides read TGCGCCAGCAGCCCCCAGGGGGAGGACTATGGCTACACCTTC. It yields the protein CASSPQGEDYGYTF.

The chain links TRBV25-1 to TRBJ2-3; TRBD1 aligns across 7 bases. The CDR3 has 12 amino acids. The trim removed 2 bases at V and 10 bases at J, leaving 3 bases unmatched. Germline CDR1 reads MGHDK; CDR2 reads SYGVNS. CDR3: CASSEPGGPQYF. Written as DNA, the CDR3 is TGTGCCAGCAGTGAACCAGGGGGTCCGCAGTATTTT.

This clone was recorded once. V gene TRBV7-3 combines with J gene TRBJ2-7; TRBD1 is a possible D gene (5 bases). The germline V gene has CDR1 SGHTA and CDR2 FQGTGA. Trimming shortened V by 5 bases and J by 2 bases, and 10 bases separated the two germline ends. The CDR3 has 13 residues. This CDR3 is CASSGAPTYEQYF. The CDR3 DNA follows: TGTGCCAGCAGCGGGGCGCCGACCTACGAGCAGTACTTC.

The chain employs TRBV28 and TRBJ1-2, with D possibly TRBD1 on 6 matching bases. There are 15 residues in the CDR3. Germline-derived CDR1 and CDR2 are MDHEN and SYDVKM. V was clipped by 5 bases and J by 3 bases, with 16 bases between them. The CDR3 region has the DNA TGTGCCAGCAGTACCTGGGGGCTCGGGGACTATGGCTACACCTTC. It yields the protein CASSTWGLGDYGYTF.

The chain employs TRBV28 and TRBJ1-4; D is possibly TRBD1 (6 bases). The length of the CDR3 is 16 residues. V was trimmed by 1 base and J by 0 bases, leaving 9 bases between them. Germline V gene sequence: CDR1 MDHEN, CDR2 SYDVKM. CDR3: CASSLYRDTTNEKLFF. CDR3 in DNA: TGTGCCAGCAGTTTATACCGGGACACAACTAATGAAAAACTGTTTTTT.

V gene TRBV7-8 combines with J gene TRBJ1-6; 9 nucleotides match TRBD1. The length of the CDR3 is 14 residues. The trim removed 5 bases at V and 10 bases at J, leaving 6 bases unmatched. The V gene's germline CDR1 is SGHVS and CDR2 FQNEAQ. CDR3 DNA sequence: TGTGCCAGCAGCCCACAGGGGGCGCAGTCACCCCTCCACTTT. Amino acid sequence: CASSPQGAQSPLHF.

This clone has just a few counts. The CDR3: CSVAGVGNQPQHF. The DNA for the CDR3 is TGCAGCGTTGCAGGGGTTGGGAATCAGCCCCAGCATTTT. The V gene is TRBV29-1, the J gene TRBJ1-5, with a possible D match to TRBD1 (6 bases). CDR1 SQVTM and CDR2 ANQGSEA come from the germline V gene. The CDR3 runs 13 residues. Trimming stripped 4 bases from V and 4 bases from J, with 11 bases between. The complete variable domain, with remaining parts taken from reference TRBV29-1 and TRBJ1-5, reads SAVISQKPSRDICQRGTSLTIQCQVDSQVTMMFWYRQQPGQSLTLIATANQGSEATYESGFVIDKFPISRPNLTFSTLTVSNMSPEDSSIYLCSVAGVGNQPQHFGDGTRLSIL.

The chain uses TRBV19 and TRBJ2-3; no firm D call. V was trimmed by 8 bases and J by 11 bases, leaving 14 bases between them. Germline CDR1 reads LNHDA; CDR2 reads SQIVND (reference sequence). The CDR3 contains 11 residues. The CDR3 spells CASYLGGMQYF. The CDR3 DNA is TGTGCCAGTTATTTAGGCGGTATGCAGTATTTT.

The chain recombines TRBV9 with TRBJ2-5, with 7 bases fitting TRBD1. The V gene's germline CDR1 is SGDLS and CDR2 YYNGEE. The V segment lost 2 bases and the J segment 2 bases; nucleotides outside the gene matches: 9. CDR3 size: 16 residues. CDR3 in amino acids: CASSVGLGQTQETQYF. As DNA, the CDR3 is TGTGCCAGCAGCGTTGGCTTGGGACAGACACAAGAGACCCAGTACTTC.

The chain employs TRBV24-1 and TRBJ2-2; 7 bases are shared with TRBD1. Germline values: CDR1 KGHDR, CDR2 SFDVKD. CDR3 length equals 14 residues. Germline trimming cut 7 bases from V and 2 bases from J; bases unmatched to any gene: 3. The CDR3 loop is CATRGTANTGELFF. CDR3 coding DNA: TGTGCCACCAGAGGGACAGCAAACACCGGGGAGCTGTTTTTT.

This clone was found once. V gene TRBV7-6 combines with J gene TRBJ2-3; 9 bases match TRBD2. Germline CDR1 and CDR2: SGHVS and FNYEAQ. This CDR3 has 16 amino acids. V gave up 1 base and J gave up 4 bases; unmatched junction bases: 6. The CDR3 coding sequence is TGTGCCAGCAGCTTAGGTGGCGGGGGGGCGGCAGATACGCAGTATTTT. Its protein is CASSLGGGGAADTQYF.